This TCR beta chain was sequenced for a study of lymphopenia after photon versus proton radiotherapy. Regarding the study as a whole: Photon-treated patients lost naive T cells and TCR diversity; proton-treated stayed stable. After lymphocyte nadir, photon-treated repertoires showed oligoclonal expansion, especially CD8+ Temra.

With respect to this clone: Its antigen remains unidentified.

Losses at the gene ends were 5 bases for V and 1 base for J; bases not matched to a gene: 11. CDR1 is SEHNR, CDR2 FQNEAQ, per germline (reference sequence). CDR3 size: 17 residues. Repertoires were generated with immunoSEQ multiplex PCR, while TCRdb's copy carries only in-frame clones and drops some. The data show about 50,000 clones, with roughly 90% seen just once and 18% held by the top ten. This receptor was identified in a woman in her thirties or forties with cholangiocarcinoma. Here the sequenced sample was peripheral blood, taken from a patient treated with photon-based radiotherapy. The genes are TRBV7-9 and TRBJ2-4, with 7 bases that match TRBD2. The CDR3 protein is CASSPDGGVLAKNIQYF. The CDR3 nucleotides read TGTGCCAGCAGCCCAGATGGGGGGGTATTGGCCAAAAACATTCAGTACTTC.